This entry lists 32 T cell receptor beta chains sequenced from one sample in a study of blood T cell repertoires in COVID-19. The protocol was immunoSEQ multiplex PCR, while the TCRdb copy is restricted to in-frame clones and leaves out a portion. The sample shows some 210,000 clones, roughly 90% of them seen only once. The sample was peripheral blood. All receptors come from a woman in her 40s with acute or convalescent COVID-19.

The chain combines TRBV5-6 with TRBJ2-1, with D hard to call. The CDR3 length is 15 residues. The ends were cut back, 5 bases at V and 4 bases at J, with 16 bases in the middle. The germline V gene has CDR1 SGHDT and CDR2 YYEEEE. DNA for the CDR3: TGTGCCAGCAGGCGCTCCGGTTTACCGTACAATGAGCAGTTCTTC. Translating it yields CASRRSGLPYNEQFF.

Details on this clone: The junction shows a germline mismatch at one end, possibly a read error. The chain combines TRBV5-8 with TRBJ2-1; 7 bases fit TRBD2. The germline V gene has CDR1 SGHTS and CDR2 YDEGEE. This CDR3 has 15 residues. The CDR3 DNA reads TGTGCCAGCAGTTTGGGGGGGGACCAGTACAATGAGCAGTTCTTC. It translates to CASSLGGDQYNEQFF. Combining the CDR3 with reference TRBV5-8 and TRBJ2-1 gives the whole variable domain EAGVTQSPTHLIKTRGQQATLRCSPISGHTSVYWYQQALGLGLQFLLWYDEGEERNRGNFPPRFSGRQFPNYSSELNVNALELEDSALYLCASSLGGDQYNEQFFGPGTRLTVL.

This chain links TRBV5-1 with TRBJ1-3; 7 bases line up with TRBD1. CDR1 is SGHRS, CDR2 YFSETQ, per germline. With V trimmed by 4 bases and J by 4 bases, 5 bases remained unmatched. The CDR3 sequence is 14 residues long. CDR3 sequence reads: CASSPWDSGNTIYF. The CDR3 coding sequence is TGCGCCAGCAGCCCCTGGGACAGCGGAAACACCATATATTTT.

The CDR3 nucleotides are TGTGCCTGGAGTGTACGGGGGGCTGGAGATACGCAGTATTTT. This codes for CAWSVRGAGDTQYF. The chain couples TRBV30 to TRBJ2-3; D perhaps matches TRBD2 (7 bases). Germline-derived CDR1 and CDR2 are GTSNPN and SVGIG (reference sequence). V was clipped by 0 bases and J by 5 bases, with 12 bases between them. This CDR3 has 14 amino acids.

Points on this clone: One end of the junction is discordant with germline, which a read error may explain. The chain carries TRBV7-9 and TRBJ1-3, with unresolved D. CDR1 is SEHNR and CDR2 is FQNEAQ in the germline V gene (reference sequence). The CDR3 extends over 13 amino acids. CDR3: CASSSSREAEIHF. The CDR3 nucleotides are TGTGCCAGCAGCTCGTCCCGGGAGGCAGAAATTCATTTT.

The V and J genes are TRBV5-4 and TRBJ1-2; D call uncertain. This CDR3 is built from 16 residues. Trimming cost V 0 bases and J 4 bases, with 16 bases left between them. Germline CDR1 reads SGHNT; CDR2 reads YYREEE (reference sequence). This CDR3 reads CASSLGGAIMGYGYTF. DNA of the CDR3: TGTGCCAGCAGCTTGGGGGGAGCAATCATGGGCTATGGCTACACCTTC. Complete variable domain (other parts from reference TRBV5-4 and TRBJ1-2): ETGVTQSPTHLIKTRGQQVTLRCSSQSGHNTVSWYQQALGQGPQFIFQYYREEENGRGNFPPRFSGLQFPNYSSELNVNALELDDSALYLCASSLGGAIMGYGYTFGSGTRLTVV.

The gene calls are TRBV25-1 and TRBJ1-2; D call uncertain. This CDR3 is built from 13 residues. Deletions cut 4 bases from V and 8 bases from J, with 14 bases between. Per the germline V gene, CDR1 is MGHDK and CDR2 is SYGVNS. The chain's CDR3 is CASSGGSGSGYTF. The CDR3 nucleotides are TGTGCCAGCAGTGGCGGTTCGGGAAGCGGCTACACCTTC.

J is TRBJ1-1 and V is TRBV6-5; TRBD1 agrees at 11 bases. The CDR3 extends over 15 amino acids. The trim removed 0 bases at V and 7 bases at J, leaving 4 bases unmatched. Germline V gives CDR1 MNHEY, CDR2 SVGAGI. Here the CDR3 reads CASSYSDRGQGEAFF. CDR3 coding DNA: TGTGCCAGCAGTTACTCGGACAGGGGGCAAGGTGAAGCTTTCTTT.

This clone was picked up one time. CDR3 sequence reads: CASSPRGWGGTEAFF. Here the CDR3 DNA reads TGCGCCAGCAGCCCCCGGGGATGGGGTGGCACTGAAGCTTTCTTT. The chain recombines TRBV4-1 with TRBJ1-1; the D is unclear. Trimming removed 4 bases from V and 4 bases from J, with 16 bases in between. CDR3 length equals 15 residues. Germline CDR1 and CDR2: MGHRA and YSYEKL.

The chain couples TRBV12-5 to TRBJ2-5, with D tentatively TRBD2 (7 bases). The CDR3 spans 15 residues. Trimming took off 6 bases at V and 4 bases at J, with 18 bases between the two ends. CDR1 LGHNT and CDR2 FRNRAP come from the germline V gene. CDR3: CASGRGSGGGETQYF. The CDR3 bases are TGTGCTAGTGGCCGTGGGTCGGGGGGCGGAGAGACCCAGTACTTC.

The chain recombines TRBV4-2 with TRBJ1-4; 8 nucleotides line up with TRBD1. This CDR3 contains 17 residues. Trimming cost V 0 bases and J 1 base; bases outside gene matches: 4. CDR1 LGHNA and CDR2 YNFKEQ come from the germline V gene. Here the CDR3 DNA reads TGTGCCAGCAGCCAAGATGGCAGGGGGCGAACTAATGAAAAACTGTTTTTT. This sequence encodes CASSQDGRGRTNEKLFF.

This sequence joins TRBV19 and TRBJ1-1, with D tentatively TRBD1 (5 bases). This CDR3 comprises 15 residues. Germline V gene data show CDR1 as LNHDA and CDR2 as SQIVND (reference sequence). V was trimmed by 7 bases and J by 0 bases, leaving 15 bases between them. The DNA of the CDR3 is TGTGCCAGTACCCCGCAGGGTTTTATGAACACTGAAGCTTTCTTT. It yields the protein CASTPQGFMNTEAFF.

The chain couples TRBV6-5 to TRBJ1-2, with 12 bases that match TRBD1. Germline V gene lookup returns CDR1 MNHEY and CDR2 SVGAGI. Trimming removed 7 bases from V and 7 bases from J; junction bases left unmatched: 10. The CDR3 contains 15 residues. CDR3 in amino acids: CASMPLGQGALGYTF. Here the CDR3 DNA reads TGTGCCAGCATGCCTCTGGGACAGGGGGCGCTTGGCTACACCTTC.

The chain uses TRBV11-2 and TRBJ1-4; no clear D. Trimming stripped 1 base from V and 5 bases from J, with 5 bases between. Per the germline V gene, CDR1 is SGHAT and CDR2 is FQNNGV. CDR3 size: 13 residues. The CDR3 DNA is TGTGCCAGCAGCTTAGTCGAGAATGAAAAACTGTTTTTT. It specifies CASSLVENEKLFF.

The CDR3 is CASSHIRDTGELFF. The CDR3 DNA reads as TGCGCCAGCAGCCACATCAGGGACACCGGGGAGCTGTTTTTT. The genes are TRBV4-1 and TRBJ2-2, with D perhaps TRBD1 (5 bases). V was clipped by 3 bases and J by 3 bases, with 8 bases between them. CDR1 is MGHRA, CDR2 YSYEKL, per germline. The CDR3 length is 14 residues.

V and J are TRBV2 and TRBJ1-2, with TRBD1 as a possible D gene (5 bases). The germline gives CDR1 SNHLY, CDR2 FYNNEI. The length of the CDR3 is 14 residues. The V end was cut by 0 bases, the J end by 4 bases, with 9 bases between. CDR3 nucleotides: TGTGCCAGCAGTGAAGCGGGCAGGGCCTATGGCTACACCTTC. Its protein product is CASSEAGRAYGYTF. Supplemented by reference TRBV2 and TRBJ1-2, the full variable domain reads EPEVTQTPSHQVTQMGQEVILRCVPISNHLYFYWYRQILGQKVEFLVSFYNNEISEKSEIFDDQFSVERPDGSNFTLKIRSTKLEDSAMYFCASSEAGRAYGYTFGSGTRLTVV.

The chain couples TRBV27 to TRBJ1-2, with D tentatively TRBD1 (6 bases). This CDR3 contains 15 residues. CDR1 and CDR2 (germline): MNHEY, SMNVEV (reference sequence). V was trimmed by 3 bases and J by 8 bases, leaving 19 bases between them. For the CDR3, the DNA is TGTGCCAGCAGTTTGCACACGGGACCGGGGGGCGGCTACACCTTC. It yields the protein CASSLHTGPGGGYTF.

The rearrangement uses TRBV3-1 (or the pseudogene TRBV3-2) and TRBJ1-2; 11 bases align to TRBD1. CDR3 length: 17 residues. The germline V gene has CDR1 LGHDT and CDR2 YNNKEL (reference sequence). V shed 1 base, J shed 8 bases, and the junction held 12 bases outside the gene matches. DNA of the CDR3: TGTGCCAGCAGCCAAGGACGTTGGGGGACAGGGGGTGGCGGCTACACCTTC. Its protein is CASSQGRWGTGGGGYTF.

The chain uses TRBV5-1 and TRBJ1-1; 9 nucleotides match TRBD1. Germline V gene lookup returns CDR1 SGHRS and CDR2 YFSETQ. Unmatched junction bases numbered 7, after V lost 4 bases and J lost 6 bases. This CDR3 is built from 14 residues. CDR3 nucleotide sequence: TGCGCCAGCAGCCAACAGGGGGCGACCGCTGAAGCTTTCTTT. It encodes CASSQQGATAEAFF.

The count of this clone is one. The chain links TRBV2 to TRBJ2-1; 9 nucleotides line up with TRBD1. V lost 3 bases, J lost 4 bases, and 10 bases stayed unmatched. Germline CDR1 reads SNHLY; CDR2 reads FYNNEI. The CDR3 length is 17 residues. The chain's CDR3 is CASSELTGGAVYNEQFF. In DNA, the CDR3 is TGTGCCAGCAGTGAGCTTACAGGGGGCGCGGTTTACAATGAGCAGTTCTTC.

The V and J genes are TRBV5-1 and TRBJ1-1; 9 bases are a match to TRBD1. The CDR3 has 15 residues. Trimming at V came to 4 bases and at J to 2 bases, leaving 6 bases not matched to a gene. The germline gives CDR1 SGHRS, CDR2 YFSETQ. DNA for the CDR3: TGCGCCAGCAGCCTGGAACAGGGGGCCAACACTGAAGCTTTCTTT. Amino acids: CASSLEQGANTEAFF.

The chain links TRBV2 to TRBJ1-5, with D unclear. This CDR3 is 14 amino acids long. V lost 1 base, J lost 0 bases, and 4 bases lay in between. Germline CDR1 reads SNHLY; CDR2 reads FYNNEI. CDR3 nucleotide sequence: TGTGCCAGCAGTGAAGAATATAGCAATCAGCCCCAGCATTTT. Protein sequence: CASSEEYSNQPQHF.

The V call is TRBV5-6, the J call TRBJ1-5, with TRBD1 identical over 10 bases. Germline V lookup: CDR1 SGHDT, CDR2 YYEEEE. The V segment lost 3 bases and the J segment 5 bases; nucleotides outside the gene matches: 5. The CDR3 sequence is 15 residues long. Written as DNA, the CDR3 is TGTGCCAGCAGCTCGACAGGGGGCGACTATCAGCCCCAGCATTTT. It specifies CASSSTGGDYQPQHF. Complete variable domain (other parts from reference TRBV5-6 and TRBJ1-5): DAGVTQSPTHLIKTRGQQVTLRCSPKSGHDTVSWYQQALGQGPQFIFQYYEEEERQRGNFPDRFSGHQFPNYSSELNVNALLLGDSALYLCASSSTGGDYQPQHFGDGTRLSIL.

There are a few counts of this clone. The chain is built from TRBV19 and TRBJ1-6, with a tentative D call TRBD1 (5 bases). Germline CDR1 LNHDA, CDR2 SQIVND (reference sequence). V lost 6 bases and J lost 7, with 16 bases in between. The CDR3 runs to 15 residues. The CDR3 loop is CASSPREGRNSPLHF. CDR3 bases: TGTGCCAGTAGCCCTAGGGAGGGGCGGAATTCACCCCTCCACTTT.

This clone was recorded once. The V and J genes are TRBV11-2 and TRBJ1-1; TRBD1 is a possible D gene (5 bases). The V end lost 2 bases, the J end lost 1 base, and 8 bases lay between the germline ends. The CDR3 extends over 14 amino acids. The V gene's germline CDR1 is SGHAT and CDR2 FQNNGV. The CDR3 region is CASSLWQGNTEAFF. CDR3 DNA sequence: TGTGCCAGCAGCTTATGGCAGGGGAACACTGAAGCTTTCTTT. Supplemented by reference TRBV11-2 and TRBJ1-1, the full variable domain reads EAGVAQSPRYKIIEKRQSVAFWCNPISGHATLYWYQQILGQGPKLLIQFQNNGVVDDSQLPKDRFSAERLKGVDSTLKIQPAKLEDSAVYLCASSLWQGNTEAFFGQGTRLTVV.

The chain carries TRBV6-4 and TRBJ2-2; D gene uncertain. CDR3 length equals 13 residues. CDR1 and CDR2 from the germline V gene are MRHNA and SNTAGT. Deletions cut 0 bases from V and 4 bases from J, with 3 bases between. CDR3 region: CASSDSATGELFF. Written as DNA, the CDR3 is TGTGCCAGCAGTGACTCAGCCACCGGGGAGCTGTTTTTT.

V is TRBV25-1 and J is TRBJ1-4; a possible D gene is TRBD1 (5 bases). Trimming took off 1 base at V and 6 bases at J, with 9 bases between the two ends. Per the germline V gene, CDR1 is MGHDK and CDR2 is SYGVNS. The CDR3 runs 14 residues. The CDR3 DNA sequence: TGTGCCAGCAGTGAATGGGGAGGGGATGAAAAACTGTTTTTT. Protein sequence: CASSEWGGDEKLFF.

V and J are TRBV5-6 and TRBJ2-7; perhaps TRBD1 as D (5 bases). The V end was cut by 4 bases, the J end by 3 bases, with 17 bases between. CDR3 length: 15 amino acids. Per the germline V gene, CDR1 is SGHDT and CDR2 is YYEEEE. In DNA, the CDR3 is TGTGCCAGCAGCCCGATATCGACAGTTCTCTACGAGCAGTACGTC. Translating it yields CASSPISTVLYEQYV.

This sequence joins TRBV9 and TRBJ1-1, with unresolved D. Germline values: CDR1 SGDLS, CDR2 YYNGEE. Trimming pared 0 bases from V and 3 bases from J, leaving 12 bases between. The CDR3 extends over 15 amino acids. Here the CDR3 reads CASSVGPGLDTEAFF. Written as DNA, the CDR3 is TGTGCCAGCAGCGTAGGCCCAGGACTTGACACTGAAGCTTTCTTT.

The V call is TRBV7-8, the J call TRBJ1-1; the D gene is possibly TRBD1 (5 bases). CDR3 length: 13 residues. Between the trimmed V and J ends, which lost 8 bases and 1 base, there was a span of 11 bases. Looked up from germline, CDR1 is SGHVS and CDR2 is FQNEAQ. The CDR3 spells CASVGRGNTEAFF. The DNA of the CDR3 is TGTGCCAGCGTAGGGAGGGGGAACACTGAAGCTTTCTTT.

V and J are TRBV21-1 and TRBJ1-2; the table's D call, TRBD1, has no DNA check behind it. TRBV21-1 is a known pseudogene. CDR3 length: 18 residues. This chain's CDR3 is CASSARQGRVCTNYGYTF. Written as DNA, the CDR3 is TGTGCCAGCAGCGCCAGACAGGGCCGTGTATGCACTAACTATGGCTACACCTTC.

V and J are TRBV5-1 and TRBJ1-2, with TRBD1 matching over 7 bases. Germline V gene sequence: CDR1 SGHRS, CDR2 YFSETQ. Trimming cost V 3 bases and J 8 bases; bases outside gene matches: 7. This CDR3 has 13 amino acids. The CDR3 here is CASSSIQGWGYTF. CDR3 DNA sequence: TGCGCCAGCAGCTCCATACAGGGGTGGGGCTACACCTTC.